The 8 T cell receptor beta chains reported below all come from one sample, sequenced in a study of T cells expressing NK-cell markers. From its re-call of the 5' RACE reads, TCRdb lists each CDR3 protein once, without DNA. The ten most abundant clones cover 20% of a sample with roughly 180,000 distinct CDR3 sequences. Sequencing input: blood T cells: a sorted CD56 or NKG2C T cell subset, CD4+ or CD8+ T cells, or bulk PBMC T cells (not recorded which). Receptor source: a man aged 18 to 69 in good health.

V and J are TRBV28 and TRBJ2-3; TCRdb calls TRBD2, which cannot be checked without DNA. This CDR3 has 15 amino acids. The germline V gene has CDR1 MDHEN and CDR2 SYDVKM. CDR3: CASSRDLAGVDTQYF.

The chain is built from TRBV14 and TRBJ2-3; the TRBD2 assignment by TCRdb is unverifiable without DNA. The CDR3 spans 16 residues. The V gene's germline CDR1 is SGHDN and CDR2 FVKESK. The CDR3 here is CASSRLTSGLTDTQYF.

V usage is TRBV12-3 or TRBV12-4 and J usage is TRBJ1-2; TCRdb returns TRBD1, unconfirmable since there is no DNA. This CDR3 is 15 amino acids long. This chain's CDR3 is CASSFLTGTGYGYTF.

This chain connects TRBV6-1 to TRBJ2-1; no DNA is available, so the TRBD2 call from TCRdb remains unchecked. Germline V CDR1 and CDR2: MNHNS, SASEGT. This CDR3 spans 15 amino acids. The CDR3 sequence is CASKITSGGYNEQFF.

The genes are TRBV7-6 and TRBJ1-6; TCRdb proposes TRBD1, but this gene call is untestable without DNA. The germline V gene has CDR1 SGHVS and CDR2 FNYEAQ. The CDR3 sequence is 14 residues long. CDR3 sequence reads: CASSSTGGRSPLHF.

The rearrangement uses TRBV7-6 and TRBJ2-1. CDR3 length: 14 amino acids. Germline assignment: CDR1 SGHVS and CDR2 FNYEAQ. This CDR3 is CASSLGDEANEQFF.

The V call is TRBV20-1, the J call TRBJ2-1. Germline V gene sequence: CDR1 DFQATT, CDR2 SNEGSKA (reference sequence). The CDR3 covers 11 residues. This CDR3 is CSASRVYEQFF.

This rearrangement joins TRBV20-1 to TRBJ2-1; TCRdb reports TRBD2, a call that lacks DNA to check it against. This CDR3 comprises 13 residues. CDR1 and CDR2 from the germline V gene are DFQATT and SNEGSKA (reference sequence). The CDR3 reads CSARVAGGPEQFF.